The subject of this entry is one TCR beta chain. The data stem from a study of blood T cell repertoires in COVID-19. Study context: The study drew acute and convalescent COVID-19 samples from the United States, Italy and Spain.

The protocol was immunoSEQ multiplex PCR, while the TCRdb copy is restricted to in-frame clones and leaves out a portion. Here the sample spans around 200,000 clones, about 89% being singletons. CDR3 length: 15 amino acids. Looked up from germline, CDR1 is SGHVS and CDR2 is FNYEAQ. Unmatched junction bases numbered 8, after V lost 6 bases and J lost 1 base. Material for sequencing was peripheral blood. The chain joins TRBV7-6 to TRBJ1-1; 7 nucleotides line up with TRBD1. The source is a man in his forties or fifties with active or convalescent COVID-19. The CDR3 nucleotides are TGTGCCAGCAGGAACATCGGGACAGAGAACACTGAAGCTTTCTTT. This gives the protein CASRNIGTENTEAFF.